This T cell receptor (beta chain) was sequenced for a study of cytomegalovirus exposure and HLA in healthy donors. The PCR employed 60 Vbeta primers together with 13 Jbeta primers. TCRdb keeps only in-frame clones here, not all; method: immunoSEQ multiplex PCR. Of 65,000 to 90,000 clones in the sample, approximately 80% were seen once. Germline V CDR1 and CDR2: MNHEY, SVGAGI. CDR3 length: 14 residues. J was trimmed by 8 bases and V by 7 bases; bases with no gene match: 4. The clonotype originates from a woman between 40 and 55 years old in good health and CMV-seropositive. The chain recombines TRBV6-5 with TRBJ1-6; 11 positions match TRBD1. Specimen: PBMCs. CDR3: CASTRDRGYSPLHF. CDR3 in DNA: TGTGCCAGCACTAGGGACAGGGGGTATTCACCCCTCCACTTT.